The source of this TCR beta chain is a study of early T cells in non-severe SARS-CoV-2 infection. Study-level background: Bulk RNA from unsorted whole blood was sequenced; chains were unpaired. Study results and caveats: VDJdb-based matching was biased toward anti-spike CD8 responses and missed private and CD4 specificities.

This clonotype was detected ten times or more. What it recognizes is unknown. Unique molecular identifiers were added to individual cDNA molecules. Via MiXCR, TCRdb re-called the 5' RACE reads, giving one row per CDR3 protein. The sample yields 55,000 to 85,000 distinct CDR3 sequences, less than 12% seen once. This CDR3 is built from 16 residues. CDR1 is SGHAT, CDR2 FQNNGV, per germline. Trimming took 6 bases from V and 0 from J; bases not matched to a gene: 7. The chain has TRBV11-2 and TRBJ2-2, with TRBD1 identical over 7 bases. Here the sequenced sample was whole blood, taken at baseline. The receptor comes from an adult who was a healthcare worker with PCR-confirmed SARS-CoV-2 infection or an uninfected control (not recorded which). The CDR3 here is CASRVTGAANTGELFF. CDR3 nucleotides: TGTGCCAGCAGGGTTACAGGGGCCGCGAACACCGGGGAGCTGTTTTTT.